The 22 T cell receptor beta chains listed next were all sequenced from one sample in a study of blood T cell repertoires in COVID-19. Profiling relied on immunoSEQ multiplex PCR, and the TCRdb table lists in-frame clones only, not all of them. Of about 200,000 clones in the sample, 85% to 90% were seen once. Sequenced material: peripheral blood. These receptor sequences come from a man in his late teens or twenties with active or convalescent COVID-19.

V is TRBV5-1 and J is TRBJ1-4; D is unresolved. The CDR3 contains 15 residues. Per the germline V gene, CDR1 is SGHRS and CDR2 is YFSETQ. V dropped 2 bases and J dropped 0 bases, with 8 bases sitting between them. The CDR3 protein is CASSFRGTTNEKLFF. In DNA, the CDR3 is TGCGCCAGCAGCTTTCGAGGGACAACTAATGAAAAACTGTTTTTT.

The chain carries TRBV5-1 and TRBJ1-1; 9 bases match TRBD1. The germline V gene encodes CDR1 SGHRS and CDR2 YFSETQ. The CDR3 loop spans 17 amino acids. V gave up 4 bases and J gave up 0 bases; unmatched junction bases: 10. CDR3 in DNA: TGCGCCAGCAGCAAGGGGGACAGGGAACGAATGAACACTGAAGCTTTCTTT. Protein product: CASSKGDRERMNTEAFF.

The V gene is TRBV2, the J gene TRBJ2-1; a possible D gene is TRBD2 (6 bases). This CDR3 spans 13 amino acids. CDR1 is SNHLY, CDR2 FYNNEI, per germline. Between the trimmed V and J ends, which lost 3 bases and 9 bases, there was a span of 12 bases. Here the CDR3 DNA reads TGTGCCAGCAGTGACCGGCGGGGAGGTGAGCAGTTCTTC. Residues: CASSDRRGGEQFF.

The V gene is TRBV5-1, the J gene TRBJ2-3, with 9 bases fitting TRBD2. The V gene end was trimmed by 3 bases and the J gene end by 2 bases; junction bases not matched to a gene: 4. This CDR3 comprises 15 residues. CDR1 and CDR2 from the germline V gene are SGHRS and YFSETQ. DNA for the CDR3: TGCGCCAGCAGCTCCGGACTAGCGTTCACAGATACGCAGTATTTT. It specifies CASSSGLAFTDTQYF.

The chain joins TRBV4-2 to TRBJ2-3; TRBD2 is a possible D gene (5 bases). Per germline, CDR1 LGHNA and CDR2 YNFKEQ. The CDR3 totals 16 residues. Trimming removed 1 base at V and 1 base at J, with 12 bases between. The CDR3 loop reads CASSQVQAGRTDTQYF. The CDR3 DNA is TGTGCCAGCAGCCAAGTTCAGGCGGGTCGCACAGATACGCAGTATTTT.

V usage is TRBV5-5 and J usage is TRBJ2-2; possible D gene TRBD1, 5 bases. V dropped 2 bases and J dropped 2 bases, with 19 bases sitting between them. The CDR3 totals 18 residues. Germline CDR1 and CDR2: SGHKS and YYEKEE (reference sequence). The CDR3 is CASSFFFVSGANTGELFF. The CDR3 coding sequence is TGTGCCAGCAGCTTTTTTTTTGTTTCTGGGGCCAACACCGGGGAGCTGTTTTTT.

The chain couples TRBV7-9 to TRBJ1-3; 9 positions agree with TRBD1. The CDR3 length is 14 residues. The V gene end was trimmed by 6 bases and the J gene end by 8 bases; junction bases not matched to a gene: 8. CDR1 and CDR2 from the germline V gene are SEHNR and FQNEAQ (reference sequence). CDR3 in amino acids: CASSTGTGSYTIYF. CDR3 nucleotides: TGTGCCAGCAGTACCGGGACAGGGTCTTACACCATATATTTT.

The chain carries TRBV14 and TRBJ1-3, with D unresolved. Trimming removed 4 bases at V and 8 bases at J, with 15 bases between. The CDR3 is made up of 14 amino acids. Germline V gene lookup returns CDR1 SGHDN and CDR2 FVKESK. The CDR3 DNA sequence: TGTGCCAGCAGCCCGAGGTTAACACTGGACACCATATATTTT. It is translated as CASSPRLTLDTIYF.

The V call is TRBV5-1, the J call TRBJ1-2, with 7 bases matching TRBD1. The CDR3 totals 15 residues. The ends lost 0 bases at V and 3 bases at J; junction bases unmatched: 5. Per germline, CDR1 SGHRS and CDR2 YFSETQ. CDR3 sequence reads: CASSLGQGKYYGYTF. Written as DNA, the CDR3 is TGCGCCAGCAGCTTGGGACAGGGAAAATACTATGGCTACACCTTC.

This clone was seen only a few times. This chain connects TRBV2 to TRBJ1-2; 8 bases match TRBD1. The ends lost 4 bases at V and 8 bases at J; junction bases unmatched: 9. This CDR3 region has 14 residues. Per germline, CDR1 SNHLY and CDR2 FYNNEI. Here the CDR3 reads CASSGGQVEEGYTF. CDR3 bases: TGTGCCAGCAGTGGGGGACAGGTCGAGGAGGGCTACACCTTC.

The CDR3 nucleotides are TGTGCCAGCAGTTACACAGACAGGGGGTGGGCTGAAGCTTTCTTT. Translation gives CASSYTDRGWAEAFF. The chain is built from TRBV6-5 and TRBJ1-1; 9 nucleotides line up with TRBD1. Trimming at V came to 2 bases and at J to 6 bases, leaving 7 bases not matched to a gene. The CDR3 runs 15 residues. The germline V gene has CDR1 MNHEY and CDR2 SVGAGI.

This chain joins TRBV28 and TRBJ2-7; 10 bases match TRBD2. The V gene end was trimmed by 8 bases and the J gene end by 5 bases; junction bases not matched to a gene: 6. Looked up from germline, CDR1 is MDHEN and CDR2 is SYDVKM. This CDR3 spans 13 amino acids. DNA for the CDR3: TGTGCCAGCGGTACTAGCGGGAAAAACGAGCAGTACTTC. Translation gives CASGTSGKNEQYF. The whole variable domain, filled in from reference TRBV28 and TRBJ2-7, reads DVKVTQSSRYLVKRTGEKVFLECVQDMDHENMFWYRQDPGLGLRLIYFSYDVKMKEKGDIPEGYSVSREKKERFSLILESASTNQTSMYLCASGTSGKNEQYFGPGTRLTVT.

The V call is TRBV19, the J call TRBJ1-5, with D possibly TRBD1 on 5 matching bases. V was trimmed by 5 bases and J by 2 bases, leaving 19 bases between them. Germline V lookup: CDR1 LNHDA, CDR2 SQIVND (reference sequence). The CDR3 has 17 residues. The CDR3 region has the DNA TGTGCCAGTAGTGACGAACTCACAGGTTACGGCAATCAGCCCCAGCATTTT. Amino acids: CASSDELTGYGNQPQHF.

This clone was recorded once. The rearrangement joins TRBV5-4 to TRBJ2-3, with D unclear. There are 13 residues in the CDR3. Trimming stripped 0 bases from V and 1 base from J, with 3 bases between. Germline CDR1 SGHNT, CDR2 YYREEE (reference sequence). CDR3 sequence (DNA): TGTGCCAGCAGCTTGGCAGGCACAGATACGCAGTATTTT. Amino acids: CASSLAGTDTQYF.

The V call is TRBV5-1, the J call TRBJ1-1, with TRBD1 matching 7 bases. V shed 0 bases, J shed 3 bases, and the junction held 5 bases outside the gene matches. Germline CDR1 and CDR2: SGHRS and YFSETQ. There are 15 residues in the CDR3. The CDR3 DNA sequence: TGCGCCAGCAGCTTGGGAACAGGGGCGGACACTGAAGCTTTCTTT. Residues: CASSLGTGADTEAFF.

This clone was seen only once. The rearrangement links TRBV27 to TRBJ1-1; 8 bases line up with TRBD1. The ends lost 6 bases at V and 4 bases at J; junction bases unmatched: 7. This CDR3 is built from 14 residues. From germline, CDR1 is MNHEY and CDR2 SMNVEV (reference sequence). CDR3: CASSLTGEVTEAFF. The CDR3, as DNA: TGTGCCAGCAGCCTGACAGGGGAGGTCACTGAAGCTTTCTTT.

This clone was counted between two and nine times. This sample also contains other DNA sequences that code for the same CDR3. This chain uses TRBV5-1 with TRBJ1-1, with TRBD1 as a possible D gene (6 bases). Looked up from germline, CDR1 is SGHRS and CDR2 is YFSETQ. This CDR3 is 16 amino acids long. The ends were cut back, 4 bases at V and 3 bases at J, with 19 bases in the middle. The CDR3 coding sequence is TGCGCCAGCAGCCTCCTCGGACAGCCCCGGGACACTGAAGCTTTCTTT. Translating it yields CASSLLGQPRDTEAFF.

The J gene is TRBJ2-1, the V gene TRBV5-6; D not certain. CDR3 length: 13 residues. The germline V gene has CDR1 SGHDT and CDR2 YYEEEE. V was pared by 0 bases and J by 7 bases, with 8 bases between. The CDR3 loop reads CASSLGAVNEQFF. DNA for the CDR3: TGTGCCAGCAGCTTGGGAGCTGTGAATGAGCAGTTCTTC.

V usage is TRBV6-2 or TRBV6-3 and J usage is TRBJ1-1, with 7 bases lining up with TRBD1. V lost 4 bases, J lost 5 bases, and 10 bases stayed unmatched. Germline CDR1 and CDR2: MNHEY and SVGEGT. The CDR3 has 15 residues. This CDR3 reads CASSSSRDRGTEAFF. The CDR3 bases are TGTGCCAGCAGTTCCTCCCGGGACAGAGGGACTGAAGCTTTCTTT.

This chain uses TRBV4-1 with TRBJ1-5, with a weak D call TRBD1 (5 bases). Germline V CDR1 and CDR2: MGHRA, YSYEKL. The CDR3 length is 17 residues. Trimming removed 1 base at V and 1 base at J, with 14 bases between. CDR3 amino acids: CASSQGRALRSNQPQHF. The CDR3 DNA reads TGCGCCAGCAGCCAAGGCAGGGCCTTGCGAAGCAATCAGCCCCAGCATTTT.

This chain joins TRBV2 and TRBJ1-1; D may be TRBD1 (6 bases). Germline CDR1 reads SNHLY; CDR2 reads FYNNEI. This CDR3 has 12 amino acids. V was shortened by 6 bases and J by 11 bases, with 16 bases between the two germline ends. The CDR3 DNA is TGTGCCAGCAGCAATTTGGGGGGGCCGGCTTTCTTT. Amino acids: CASSNLGGPAFF. The variable domain in full, with the rest retrieved from reference TRBV2 and TRBJ1-1, is EPEVTQTPSHQVTQMGQEVILRCVPISNHLYFYWYRQILGQKVEFLVSFYNNEISEKSEIFDDQFSVERPDGSNFTLKIRSTKLEDSAMYFCASSNLGGPAFFGQGTRLTVV.

The genes are TRBV5-1 and TRBJ1-6; the match to TRBD1 covers 7 bases. CDR3 size: 15 residues. The germline CDR1 and CDR2 sequences are SGHRS and YFSETQ. Unmatched junction bases numbered 8, after V lost 2 bases and J lost 9 bases. The CDR3, as DNA: TGCGCCAGCAGCTTTACCGGGACAGTCACTTCACCCCTCCACTTT. Translating gives CASSFTGTVTSPLHF.